This record covers a single TCR beta chain. This clone's antigen is unknown. It has no much larger one-base neighbor in the sample; base qualities were not kept. Libraries were constructed by the immunoSEQ multiplex PCR assay. Held by TCRdb, this immuneACCESS table contains in-frame sequences only and omits some clones. Under half of the omission traces to an unresolved V gene where checked; the cause of the rest is unknown. Recorded for this sample are about 39,000 clones; roughly 90% of them occurred a single time. The biggest ten clones account for 4.1% of the sample. The data belong to a study of T cell changes during pregnancy in multiple sclerosis (dated by TCRdb to the late 2010s). Regarding the research as a whole: Changes in the T cell repertoire over the course of pregnancy were examined in this study in women with multiple sclerosis.

Trimming accounts for 2 bases at V and 2 bases at J, while the number of junction bases matched to no gene is 0. CDR1 and CDR2, per the germline V gene (reference sequence), are PRHDT and FYEKMQ. From its cysteine to its phenylalanine, the CDR3 spans 14 amino acids. Of the read, only the CDR3 DNA is kept; its 42 bases are in frame from base 1. The TCR was taken from a female donor with multiple sclerosis, enrolled in a pregnancy study. The sequencing here drew on CD8+ T cells from peripheral blood mononuclear cells, taken in the first trimester of pregnancy. The receptor chain draws on TRBV13 and TRBJ1-2, with TRBD1 identical over 9 junction bases. The DNA is as follows: TGTGCCAGCAGCTTAACAGGGGGCAACTATGGCTACACCTTC. It encodes CASSLTGGNYGYTF.